The present T cell receptor beta chain was sequenced within a study of graft-versus-host responses after intestinal transplantation. Study background: Multivisceral, liver-intestinal, or isolated intestinal grafts went to recipients.

From the graft tissue, intraepithelial and lamina propria lymphocytes were released through processing. Assay: immunoSEQ multiplex PCR; the TCRdb copy retains only in-frame clones and omits some. Of more than 13,000 clones listed, around 70% are singletons. V lost 4 bases and J lost 3; bases outside the gene matches: 3. The CDR3 runs to 14 residues. CDR1 LGHNA and CDR2 YSLEER come from the germline V gene. The rearrangement joins TRBV4-3 to TRBJ2-3; TRBD2 aligns across 8 bases. The sequenced sample was ileum tissue, obtained around 99 weeks after intestinal transplantation. This clonotype was sampled from a human patient who received an intestinal transplant, so some T cells may come from the graft donor. Written as DNA, the CDR3 is TGCGCCAGCAGCCCGGGACTAGTAACAGATACGCAGTATTTT. Protein sequence: CASSPGLVTDTQYF.